The source of this T cell receptor (beta chain) is a study of CD8+ T cells in alopecia areata. Study results and limitations: For patients receiving tofacitinib, scalp clonality and expanded CD8+ clones among the top 100 significantly decreased.

Treatment denoted: oral pan-JAK inhibitor, 5-10 mg twice daily. This clone occurred a few times. Antigen: not known. RNA, once extracted, was reverse transcribed into cDNA for use as the sequencing template. The table came from immunoSEQ multiplex PCR; TCRdb's copy has only in-frame clones and leaves some out. Of 95,000 to 100,000 clones listed, more than 55% are singletons. CDR3 length: 20 residues. The germline V and J ends were trimmed by 1 base and 3 bases, with 27 bases remaining between them. Germline V lookup: CDR1 LGHNA, CDR2 YSLEER. The clonotype was recovered from a human donor with alopecia areata. V and J are TRBV4-3 and TRBJ1-1, with TRBD1 as a possible D gene (6 bases). The specimen comprised CD8+ T cells sorted from blood, sampled at week 4, from a patient treated with tofacitinib. The CDR3 coding sequence is TGCGCCAGCAGCCAAGTTTCAGTGTTGGGGGCCCCATCCTTGGACACTGAAGCTTTCTTT. This gives the protein CASSQVSVLGAPSLDTEAFF.